This T cell receptor (beta chain) was recorded in a study of blood T cell repertoires in COVID-19. Turning to the study itself: There were acute and convalescent COVID-19 samples, and they came from the United States, Italy and Spain. PBMCs, B-cell-depleted T cells, or T cells provided the cDNA or gDNA that made up the material.

V was trimmed by 5 bases and J by 0 bases, leaving 11 bases between them. The CDR3 loop spans 15 amino acids. CDR1 is SGHVS and CDR2 is FQNEAQ in the germline V gene. Per the study methods: Amplification from reference gene primers served as the basis for estimated nucleated cell counts. Produced via immunoSEQ multiplex PCR; TCRdb's table is partial and in-frame only. V, J and clone size are those of that table, while D and trimming were read from the DNA. The data hold about 240,000 clones, with about four fifths observed a single time. The chain is built from TRBV7-8 and TRBJ2-1, with TRBD2 as a possible D gene (5 bases). The sequenced material came from peripheral blood. The source is a woman under 30 with acute or convalescent COVID-19. The CDR3 spells CASSPTRDSYNEQFF. The CDR3 nucleotides are TGTGCCAGCAGCCCCACTAGAGACTCCTACAATGAGCAGTTCTTC. Combining the CDR3 with reference TRBV7-8 and TRBJ2-1 gives the whole variable domain GAGVSQSPRYKVAKRGQDVALRCDPISGHVSLFWYQQALGQGPEFLTYFQNEAQLDKSGLPSDRFFAERPEGSVSTLKIQRTQQEDSAVYLCASSPTRDSYNEQFFGPGTRLTVL.